This passage covers 8 T cell receptor beta chains from one sample sequenced in a study of identical twins. TCRdb re-derived calls from the 5' RACE reads in MiXCR, one entry per CDR3 protein. The sample shows some 900,000 distinct CDR3 sequences, roughly an eighth of them seen only once. These same records also appear under a second study, on yellow fever vaccine responses in identical twins.

Specimen: PBMCs. The origin of the receptors is a woman aged 18-29 years in good health.

This clonotype was observed a handful of times. The genes are TRBV28 and TRBJ1-6; 9 bases are shared with TRBD1. CDR3 length equals 15 residues. The germline V gene has CDR1 MDHEN and CDR2 SYDVKM. J gave up 10 bases and V 4 bases, and 8 bases lay outside the gene matches. The CDR3 is CASSSLGQGGSPLHF. The CDR3 region has the DNA TGTGCCAGCAGTTCCCTGGGACAGGGAGGATCACCCCTCCACTTT.

The CDR3 nucleotides read TGCAGTGCTCTCCTGGGCGGGAGGGCCCTCGGCGGGGAGCTGTTTTTT. Its protein product is CSALLGGRALGGELFF. The chain has TRBV20-1 and TRBJ2-2, with 9 bases fitting TRBD2. The CDR3 has 16 amino acids. The trim removed 5 bases at V and 7 bases at J, leaving 14 bases unmatched. Per the germline V gene, CDR1 is DFQATT and CDR2 is SNEGSKA (reference sequence).

The CDR3 nucleotides read TGCGCCAGCAGCTTGATCGCTAGCGGGACCCCCCCAGAGACCCAGTACTTC. It translates to CASSLIASGTPPETQYF. The chain couples TRBV5-1 to TRBJ2-5; 9 bases agree with TRBD2. The CDR3 totals 17 residues. Per the germline V gene, CDR1 is SGHRS and CDR2 is YFSETQ. The ends lost 1 base at V and 4 bases at J; junction bases unmatched: 11.

This clonotype was detected many times. The chain recombines TRBV10-3 with TRBJ2-1, with 8 bases matching TRBD1. Germline assignment: CDR1 ENHRY and CDR2 SYGVKD. V was pared by 6 bases and J by 8 bases, with 3 bases of the junction left unmatched. The CDR3 is 12 amino acids. The CDR3 DNA reads TGTGCCATCAGAGGACAGGGTCATGAGCAGTTCTTC. Its translation: CAIRGQGHEQFF.

The chain has TRBV28 and TRBJ2-7; TRBD2 is a possible D gene (6 bases). The CDR3 totals 15 residues. V was cut by 8 bases and J by 2 bases, with 19 bases left in between. The germline V gene has CDR1 MDHEN and CDR2 SYDVKM. In DNA form, the CDR3 reads TGTGCCAGCCGTGGCGGCGGGGTCCCCCCCTACGAGCAGTACTTC. As protein: CASRGGGVPPYEQYF.

This sequence joins TRBV13 and TRBJ1-2, with D perhaps matching TRBD1 (5 bases). CDR1 and CDR2 from the germline V gene are PRHDT and FYEKMQ (reference sequence). This CDR3 has 14 residues. V lost 5 bases and J lost 6, with 16 bases in between. The CDR3 coding sequence is TGTGCCAGCAGCCTAACTCCCTTGGGGGATGGCTACACCTTC. Residues: CASSLTPLGDGYTF.

This clonotype was counted many times. V is TRBV11-2 and J is TRBJ2-3; 7 bases fit TRBD2. The CDR3 has 14 residues. Unmatched junction bases numbered 4, after V lost 5 bases and J lost 2 bases. Germline loops: CDR1 SGHAT, CDR2 FQNNGV. The CDR3 DNA is TGTGCCAGCAGCAACCGGGACTACACAGATACGCAGTATTTT. It codes for CASSNRDYTDTQYF.

This chain connects TRBV5-4 to TRBJ2-3, with TRBD2 matching 13 bases. The CDR3 sequence is 19 residues long. CDR1 SGHNT and CDR2 YYREEE come from the germline V gene (reference sequence). V shed 0 bases and J 0 bases; nucleotides not matched to a gene: 7. The CDR3 protein is CASSLVTSGGALSTDTQYF. The CDR3 DNA follows: TGTGCCAGCAGCTTGGTAACTAGCGGGGGGGCCCTGAGCACAGATACGCAGTATTTT. Complete variable domain (other parts from reference TRBV5-4 and TRBJ2-3): ETGVTQSPTHLIKTRGQQVTLRCSSQSGHNTVSWYQQALGQGPQFIFQYYREEENGRGNFPPRFSGLQFPNYSSELNVNALELDDSALYLCASSLVTSGGALSTDTQYFGPGTRLTVL.